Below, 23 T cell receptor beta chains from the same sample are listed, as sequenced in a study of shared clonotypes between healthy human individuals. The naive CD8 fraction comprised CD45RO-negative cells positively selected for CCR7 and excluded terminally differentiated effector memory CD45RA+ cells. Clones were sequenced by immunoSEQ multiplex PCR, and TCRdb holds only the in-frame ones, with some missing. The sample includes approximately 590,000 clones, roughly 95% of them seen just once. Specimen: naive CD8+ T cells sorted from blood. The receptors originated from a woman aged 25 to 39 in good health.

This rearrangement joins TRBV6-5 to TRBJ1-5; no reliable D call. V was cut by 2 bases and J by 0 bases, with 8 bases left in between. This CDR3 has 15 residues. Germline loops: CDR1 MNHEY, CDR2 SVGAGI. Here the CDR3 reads CASSYGVNSNQPQHF. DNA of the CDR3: TGTGCCAGCAGTTACGGAGTTAATAGCAATCAGCCCCAGCATTTT.

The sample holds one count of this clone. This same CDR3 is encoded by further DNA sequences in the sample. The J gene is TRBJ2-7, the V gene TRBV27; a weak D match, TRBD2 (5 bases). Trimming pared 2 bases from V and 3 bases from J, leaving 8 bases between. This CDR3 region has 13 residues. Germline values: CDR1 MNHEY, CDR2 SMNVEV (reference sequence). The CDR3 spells CASSLSGYYEQYF. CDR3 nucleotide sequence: TGTGCCAGCAGTTTAAGCGGATACTACGAGCAGTACTTC.

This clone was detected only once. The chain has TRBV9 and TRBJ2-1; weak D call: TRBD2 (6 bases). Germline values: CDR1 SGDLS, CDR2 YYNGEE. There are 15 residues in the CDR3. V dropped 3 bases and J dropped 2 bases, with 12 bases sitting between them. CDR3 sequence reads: CASSARAGAYNEQFF. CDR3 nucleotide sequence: TGTGCCAGCAGCGCTAGAGCGGGTGCCTACAATGAGCAGTTCTTC.

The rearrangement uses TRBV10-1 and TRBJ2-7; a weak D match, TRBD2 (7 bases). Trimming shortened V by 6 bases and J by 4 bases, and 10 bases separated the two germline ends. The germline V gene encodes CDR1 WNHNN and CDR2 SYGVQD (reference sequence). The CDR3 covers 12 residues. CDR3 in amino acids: CASSAGAYEQYF. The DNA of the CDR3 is TGCGCCAGCAGCGCGGGGGCTTACGAGCAGTACTTC.

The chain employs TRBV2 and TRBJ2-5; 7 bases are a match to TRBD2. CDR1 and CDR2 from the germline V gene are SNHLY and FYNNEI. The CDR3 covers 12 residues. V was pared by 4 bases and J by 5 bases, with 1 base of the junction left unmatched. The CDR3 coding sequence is TGTGCCAGCAGTGGGGAGGGGGAGACCCAGTACTTC. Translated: CASSGEGETQYF.

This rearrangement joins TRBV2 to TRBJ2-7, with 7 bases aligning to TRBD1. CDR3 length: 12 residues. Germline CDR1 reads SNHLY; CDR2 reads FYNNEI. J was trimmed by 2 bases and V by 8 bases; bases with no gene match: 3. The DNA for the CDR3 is TGTGCCAGCTCGGACAGGCCCTACGAGCAGTACTTC. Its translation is CASSDRPYEQYF.

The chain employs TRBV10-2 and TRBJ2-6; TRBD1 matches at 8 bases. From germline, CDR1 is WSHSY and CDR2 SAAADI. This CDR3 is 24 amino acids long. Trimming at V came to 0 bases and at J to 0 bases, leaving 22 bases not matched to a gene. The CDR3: CASSESTLGFMALTGDSGANVLTF. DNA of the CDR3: TGCGCCAGCAGTGAGTCGACTCTGGGGTTTATGGCATTGACAGGGGACTCTGGGGCCAACGTCCTGACTTTC.

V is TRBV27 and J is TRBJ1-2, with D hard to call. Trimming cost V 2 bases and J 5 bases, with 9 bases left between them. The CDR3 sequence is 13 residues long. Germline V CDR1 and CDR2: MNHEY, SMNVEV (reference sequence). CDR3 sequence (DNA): TGTGCCAGCAGTTTAGGACCCCTTTATGGCTACACCTTC. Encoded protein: CASSLGPLYGYTF.

In DNA, the CDR3 is TGTGCCAGCAGCCCTCCATCCTCGGCGGGGGAGCAGTACTTC. Amino acid sequence: CASSPPSSAGEQYF. The V call is TRBV7-9, the J call TRBJ2-7; tentatively, D is TRBD2 (6 bases). Germline CDR1 and CDR2: SEHNR and FQNEAQ (reference sequence). Trimming pared 5 bases from V and 7 bases from J, leaving 18 bases between. There are 14 residues in the CDR3.

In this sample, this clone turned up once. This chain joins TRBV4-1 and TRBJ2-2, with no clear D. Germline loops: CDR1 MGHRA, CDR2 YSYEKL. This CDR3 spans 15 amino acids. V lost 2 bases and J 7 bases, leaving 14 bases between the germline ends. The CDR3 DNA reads TGCGCCAGCAGCCAAAAAACGGGCCTCCGCGGGGAGCTGTTTTTT. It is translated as CASSQKTGLRGELFF.

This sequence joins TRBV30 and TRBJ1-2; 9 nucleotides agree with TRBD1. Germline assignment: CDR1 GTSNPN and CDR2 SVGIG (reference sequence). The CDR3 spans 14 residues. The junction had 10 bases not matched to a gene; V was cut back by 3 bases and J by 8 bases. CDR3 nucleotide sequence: TGTGCCTGGAGCCTAGGACAGGGGATTTCGGGCTACACCTTC. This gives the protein CAWSLGQGISGYTF.

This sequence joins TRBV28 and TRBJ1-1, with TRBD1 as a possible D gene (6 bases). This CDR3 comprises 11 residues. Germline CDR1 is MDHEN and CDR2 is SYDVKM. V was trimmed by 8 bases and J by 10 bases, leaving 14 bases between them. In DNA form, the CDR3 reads TGTGCCAGCCGAGGGGGGTGGGCAGCTTTCTTT. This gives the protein CASRGGWAAFF. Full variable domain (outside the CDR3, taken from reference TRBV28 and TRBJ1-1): DVKVTQSSRYLVKRTGEKVFLECVQDMDHENMFWYRQDPGLGLRLIYFSYDVKMKEKGDIPEGYSVSREKKERFSLILESASTNQTSMYLCASRGGWAAFFGQGTRLTVV.

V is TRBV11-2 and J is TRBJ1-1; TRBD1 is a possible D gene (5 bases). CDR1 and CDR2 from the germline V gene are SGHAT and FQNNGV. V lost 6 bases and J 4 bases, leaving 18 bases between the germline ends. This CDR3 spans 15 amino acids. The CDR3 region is CASSFRTGAGTEAFF. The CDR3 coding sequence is TGTGCCAGCAGTTTCCGGACCGGGGCGGGCACTGAAGCTTTCTTT.

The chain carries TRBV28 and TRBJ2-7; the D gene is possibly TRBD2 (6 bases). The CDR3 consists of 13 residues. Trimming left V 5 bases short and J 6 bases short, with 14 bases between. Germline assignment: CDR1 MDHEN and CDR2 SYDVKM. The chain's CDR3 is CASSRDFLGEQYF. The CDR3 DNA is TGTGCCAGCAGTAGGGACTTCCTGGGCGAGCAGTACTTC. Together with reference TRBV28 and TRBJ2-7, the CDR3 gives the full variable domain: DVKVTQSSRYLVKRTGEKVFLECVQDMDHENMFWYRQDPGLGLRLIYFSYDVKMKEKGDIPEGYSVSREKKERFSLILESASTNQTSMYLCASSRDFLGEQYFGPGTRLTVT.

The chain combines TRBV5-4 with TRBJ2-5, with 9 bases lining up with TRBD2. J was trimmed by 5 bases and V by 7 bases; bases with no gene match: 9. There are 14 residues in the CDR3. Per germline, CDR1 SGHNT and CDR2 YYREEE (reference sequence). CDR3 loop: CASVSGRALETQYF. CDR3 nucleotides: TGTGCCAGCGTTAGCGGGAGAGCTCTGGAGACCCAGTACTTC.

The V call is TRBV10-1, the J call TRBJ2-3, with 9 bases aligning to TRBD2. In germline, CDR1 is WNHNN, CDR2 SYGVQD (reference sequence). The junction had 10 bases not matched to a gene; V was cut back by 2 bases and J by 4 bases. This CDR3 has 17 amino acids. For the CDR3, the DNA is TGCGCCAGCAGTGAGGCACCGGGGACTAGCTTTCCAGATACGCAGTATTTT. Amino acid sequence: CASSEAPGTSFPDTQYF.

CDR3 residues: CASGASGRIDEQFF. The CDR3 DNA reads TGTGCCAGCGGGGCTAGCGGGAGGATAGATGAGCAGTTCTTC. The rearrangement joins TRBV7-9 to TRBJ2-1, with 11 bases lining up with TRBD2. CDR3 length: 14 amino acids. Trimming cost V 8 bases and J 8 bases; bases outside gene matches: 8. Germline-derived CDR1 and CDR2 are SEHNR and FQNEAQ (reference sequence).

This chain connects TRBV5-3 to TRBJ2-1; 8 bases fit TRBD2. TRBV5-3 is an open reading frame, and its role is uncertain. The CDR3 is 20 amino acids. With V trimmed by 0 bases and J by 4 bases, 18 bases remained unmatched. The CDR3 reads CARSLVLAGNTNLEYNEQFF. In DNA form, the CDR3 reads TGTGCCAGAAGCTTGGTCCTAGCGGGCAACACCAACCTGGAATACAATGAGCAGTTCTTC.

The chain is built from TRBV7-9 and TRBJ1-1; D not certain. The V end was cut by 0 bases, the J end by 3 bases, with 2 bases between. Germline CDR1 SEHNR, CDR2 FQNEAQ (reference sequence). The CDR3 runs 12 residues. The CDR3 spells CASSLAHTEAFF. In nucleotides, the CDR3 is TGTGCCAGCAGCTTAGCCCACACTGAAGCTTTCTTT.

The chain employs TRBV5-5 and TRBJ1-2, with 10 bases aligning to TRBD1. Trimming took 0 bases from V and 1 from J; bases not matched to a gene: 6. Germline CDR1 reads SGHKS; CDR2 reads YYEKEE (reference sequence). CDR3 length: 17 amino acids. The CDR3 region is CASSLEGTGARNYGYTF. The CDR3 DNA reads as TGTGCCAGCAGCTTGGAAGGGACAGGGGCACGTAACTATGGCTACACCTTC. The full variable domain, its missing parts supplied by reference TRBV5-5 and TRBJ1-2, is DAGVTQSPTHLIKTRGQQVTLRCSPISGHKSVSWYQQVLGQGPQFIFQYYEKEERGRGNFPDRFSARQFPNYSSELNVNALLLGDSALYLCASSLEGTGARNYGYTFGSGTRLTVV.

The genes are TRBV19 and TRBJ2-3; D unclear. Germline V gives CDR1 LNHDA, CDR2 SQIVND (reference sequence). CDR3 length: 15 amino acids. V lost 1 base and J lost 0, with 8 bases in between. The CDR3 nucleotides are TGTGCCAGTAGTATAGTCCAGGCTAGCACAGATACGCAGTATTTT. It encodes CASSIVQASTDTQYF. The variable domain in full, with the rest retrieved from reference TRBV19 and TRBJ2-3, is DGGITQSPKYLFRKEGQNVTLSCEQNLNHDAMYWYRQDPGQGLRLIYYSQIVNDFQKGDIAEGYSVSREKKESFPLTVTSAQKNPTAFYLCASSIVQASTDTQYFGPGTRLTVL.

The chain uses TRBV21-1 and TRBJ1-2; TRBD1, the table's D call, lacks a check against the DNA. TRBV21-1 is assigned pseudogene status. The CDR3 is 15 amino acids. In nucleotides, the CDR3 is TGTGCCAGCAGCAGATCTGTTACAGGGGACTATGGCTACACCTTC. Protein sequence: CASSRSVTGDYGYTF.

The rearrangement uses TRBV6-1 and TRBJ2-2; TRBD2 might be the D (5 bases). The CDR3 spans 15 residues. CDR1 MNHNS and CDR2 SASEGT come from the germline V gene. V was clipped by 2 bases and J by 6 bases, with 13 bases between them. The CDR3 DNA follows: TGTGCCAGCAGTGAACAATCACTAGTGCCCGGGGAGCTGTTTTTT. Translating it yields CASSEQSLVPGELFF.